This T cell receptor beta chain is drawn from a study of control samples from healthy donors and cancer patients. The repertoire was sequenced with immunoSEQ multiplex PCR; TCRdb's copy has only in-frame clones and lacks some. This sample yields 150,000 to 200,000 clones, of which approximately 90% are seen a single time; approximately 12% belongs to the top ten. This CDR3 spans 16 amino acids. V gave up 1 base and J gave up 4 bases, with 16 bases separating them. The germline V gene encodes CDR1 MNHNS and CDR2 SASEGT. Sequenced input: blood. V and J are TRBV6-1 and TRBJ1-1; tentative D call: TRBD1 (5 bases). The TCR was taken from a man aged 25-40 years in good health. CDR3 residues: CASSEERRWGGTEAFF. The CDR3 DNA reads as TGTGCCAGCAGTGAAGAGAGAAGGTGGGGGGGCACTGAAGCTTTCTTT.